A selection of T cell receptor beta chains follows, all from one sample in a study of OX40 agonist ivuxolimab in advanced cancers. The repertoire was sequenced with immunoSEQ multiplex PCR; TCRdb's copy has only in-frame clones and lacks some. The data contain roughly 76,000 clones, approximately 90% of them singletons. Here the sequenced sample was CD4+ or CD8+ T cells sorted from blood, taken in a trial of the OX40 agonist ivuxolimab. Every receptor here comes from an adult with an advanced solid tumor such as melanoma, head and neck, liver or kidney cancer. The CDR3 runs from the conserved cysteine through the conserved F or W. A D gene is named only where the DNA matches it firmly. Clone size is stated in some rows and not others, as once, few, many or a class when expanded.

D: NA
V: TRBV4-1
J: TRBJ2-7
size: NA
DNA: TGCGCCAGCAGCCCGCTCGGCAGAGGGACCTACGAGCAGTACTTC
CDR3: CASSPLGRGTYEQYF

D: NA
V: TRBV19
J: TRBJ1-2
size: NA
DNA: TGTGCCAGTAGTCTCTCCCAGCTCGGCTACACCTTC
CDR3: CASSLSQLGYTF

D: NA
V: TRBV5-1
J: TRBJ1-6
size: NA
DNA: TGCGCCAGCAGCTTGGGCCCTAGCTCCTATAATTCACCCCTCCACTTT
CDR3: CASSLGPSSYNSPLHF

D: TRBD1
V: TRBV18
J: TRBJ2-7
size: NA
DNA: TGTGCCAGCTCACGGACAGGGGGGTCCCTCTACGAGCAGTACTTC
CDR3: CASSRTGGSLYEQYF

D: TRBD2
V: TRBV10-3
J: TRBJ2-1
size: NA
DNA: TGTGCCATCAGCCGCAGCGGGAGGGAGAGCAATGAGCAGTTCTTC
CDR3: CAISRSGRESNEQFF

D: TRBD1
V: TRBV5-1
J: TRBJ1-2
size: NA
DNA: TGCGCCAGCAGCTTGAGGGGGCAGGTTGATGGCTACACCTTC
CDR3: CASSLRGQVDGYTF

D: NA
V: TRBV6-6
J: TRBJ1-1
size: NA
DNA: TGTGCCAGCAGGACTCAAACCGAAGCTTTCTTT
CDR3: CASRTQTEAFF

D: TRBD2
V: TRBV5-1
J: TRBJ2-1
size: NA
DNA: TGCGCCAGCAGTAGCGGGAATTACTACAATGAGCAGTTCTTC
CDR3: CASSSGNYYNEQFF

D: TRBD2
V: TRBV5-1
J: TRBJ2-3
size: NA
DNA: TGCGCCAGCAGCCCGTGGACTAGCGGAGTTTCAGATACGCAGTATTTT
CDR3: CASSPWTSGVSDTQYF

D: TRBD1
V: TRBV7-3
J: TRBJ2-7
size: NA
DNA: TGTGCCAGCAGCTTTACCAGACAGGGGGCCTACGAGCAGTACTTC
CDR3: CASSFTRQGAYEQYF

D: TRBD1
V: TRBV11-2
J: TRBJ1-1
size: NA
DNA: TGTGCCAGCAGCTTAGGCAGACAGGGAGCTCGCTTCTTT
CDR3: CASSLGRQGARFF

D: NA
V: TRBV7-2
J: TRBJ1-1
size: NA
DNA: TGTGCCAGCAGCTTAGCAAGGAACACTGAAGCTTTCTTT
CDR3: CASSLARNTEAFF

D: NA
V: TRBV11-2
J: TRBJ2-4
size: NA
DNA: TGTGCCAGCAGCCCCCAGCGGACTCTAGCCAAAAACATTCAGTACTTC
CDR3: CASSPQRTLAKNIQYF

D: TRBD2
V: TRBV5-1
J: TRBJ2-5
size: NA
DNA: TGCGCCAGCAGCTTGGCCGTAGCGGGAGGGCAAGAGACCCAGTACTTC
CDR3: CASSLAVAGGQETQYF

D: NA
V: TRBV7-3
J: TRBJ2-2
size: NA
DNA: TGTGCCAGCTCCAAGGGGGCGAACACCGGGGAGCTGTTTTTT
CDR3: CASSKGANTGELFF

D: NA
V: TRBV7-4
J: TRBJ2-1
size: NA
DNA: TGTGCCAGCAGCTTCAGACGTTGTAAGTTCTCGGATGAGCAGTTCTTC
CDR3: CASSFRRCKFSDEQFF

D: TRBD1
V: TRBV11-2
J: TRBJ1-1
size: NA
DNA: TGTGCCAGCAGTTTGACAGGGTACACTGAAGCTTTCTTT
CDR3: CASSLTGYTEAFF

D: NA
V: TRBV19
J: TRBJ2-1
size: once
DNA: TGTGCCACCCTGTGGGCAGGGAGTGTTTACAATGAGCAGTTCTTC
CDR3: CATLWAGSVYNEQFF

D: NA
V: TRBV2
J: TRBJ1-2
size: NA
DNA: TGTGCCAGCCCCGAGAGCGCCCCACGGTATGGCTACACCTTC
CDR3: CASPESAPRYGYTF

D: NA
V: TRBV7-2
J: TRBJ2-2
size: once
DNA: TGTGCCAGCAATCCAGGGCTCTACACCGGGGAGCTGTTTTTT
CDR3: CASNPGLYTGELFF

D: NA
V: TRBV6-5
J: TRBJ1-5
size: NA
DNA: TGTGCCAGCGAGAGCAGGATCAATCAGCCCCAGCATTTT
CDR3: CASESRINQPQHF

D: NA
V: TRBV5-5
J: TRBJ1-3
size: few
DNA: TGTGCCAGCAGCCCGGGACCTCTAGACACCATATATTTT
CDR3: CASSPGPLDTIYF

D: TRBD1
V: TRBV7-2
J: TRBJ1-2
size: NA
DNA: TGTGCCAGCAGCGGCCGGGACAGGGGGCGTAGTGGCTACACCTTC
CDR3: CASSGRDRGRSGYTF

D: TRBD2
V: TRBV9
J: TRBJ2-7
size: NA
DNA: TGTGCCAGCAGCGCCGGACTAGCGGACGGGAGAAAGGAGCAGTACTTC
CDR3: CASSAGLADGRKEQYF

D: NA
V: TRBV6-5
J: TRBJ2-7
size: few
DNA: TGTGCCAGCAGTTTCCTCGACGGAAGCTCCTACGAGCAGTACTTC
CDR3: CASSFLDGSSYEQYF